Listed below are T cell receptor beta chains from one sample, sequenced in a study of Ad26.COV2.S vaccination and SARS-CoV-2 variants. Assay used: immunoSEQ multiplex PCR; TCRdb lists only in-frame clones, some missing. This sample has roughly 250,000 clones, with about 83% found just once. The sequenced sample was peripheral blood, obtained in a trial of Ad26.COV2.S vaccine versus placebo. The receptors come from a person aged 18 to 65 who received the Ad26.COV2.S COVID-19 vaccine or a placebo. Each CDR3 is given without its conserved first and last residue.

v_call cdr3_aa
TRBV12-5 ASVRGGQPQH
TRBV19 ASSPPRRNAYEQY
TRBV27 ASSLGTSGAHEQY
TRBV11-2 ASSPRAGGLRNEQF
TRBV4-1 ASSLAPRPGELF
TRBV19 ASSSSTGARNQPQH
TRBV19 ASSPGLYYSPLH
TRBV29-1 SPRSPGSTDTQY
TRBV30 AWSVGQVLRNQPQH
TRBV27 ASSQRGGRNNIQY
TRBV11-2 ASSHPGFGAF
TRBV5-1 ASSTVRLSGNYGYT
TRBV20-1 SASRLAGGSTDTQY
TRBV5-1 ASSLDRGGDEQY
TRBV4-1 ASSQTGTGPYEQY
TRBV4-1 ASSQDYTNYGYT
TRBV27 ASSLGGGTDTQY
TRBV6-5 ASTQVGGDNSPLH
TRBV9 ASRGGLSTDTQY
TRBV27 ASTIENYEQY
TRBV19 ASSTTRQTLRGPIY
TRBV3-1/TRBV3-2 ASSQGDQGTNTEAF
TRBV29-1 SVEDSHSNYGYT
TRBV5-4 ASSLDATGSSPLH
TRBV5-4 ASSLGPGANVLT
TRBV18 ASSLYRDRSSNYGYT
TRBV19 ASSSGTDYGYT
TRBV14 ASSQDIAAGYTDTQY
TRBV4-1 ASSQEQGSNQPQH
TRBV2 ASSEPRQEAEAF
TRBV18 ASSPNVGGSTGELF
TRBV14 ASSQVGVAGETQY
TRBV4-1 ASSQVAGGAYNEQF
TRBV7-9 ASSFGQGNQPQH
TRBV5-1 ASSFSGVEQY
TRBV6-2/TRBV6-3 ASSYSRGTSGRVTYNEQF
TRBV27 ASSSPGGITDTQY
TRBV2 ATSGTDSYNEQF
TRBV7-9 ASSFGTSGPEQY
TRBV7-2 ASSLESGHSNQPQH
TRBV12-3/TRBV12-4 ASERGIQETQY
TRBV9 ASSVWDRGHNGGGYT
TRBV20-1 SASDDRGRGTQY
TRBV27 ARTVLNFRGYT
TRBV5-1 ASSFGKGQMYNEQF
TRBV6-4 ASSKGIWNTEAF
TRBV9 ASSVEPRGDTQY
TRBV6-5 ASGMNTEAF
TRBV19 ASSIGDRVTGELF
TRBV18 ASSPPRLGSTEAF
TRBV6-2/TRBV6-3 ASSSGTSSYNEQF
TRBV19 ASSETSGADTQY
TRBV9 ASSVATAGGSFGNEQF
TRBV4-2 ASSQDPPWSYNSPLH
TRBV7-6 ASSLQDRGHEQY